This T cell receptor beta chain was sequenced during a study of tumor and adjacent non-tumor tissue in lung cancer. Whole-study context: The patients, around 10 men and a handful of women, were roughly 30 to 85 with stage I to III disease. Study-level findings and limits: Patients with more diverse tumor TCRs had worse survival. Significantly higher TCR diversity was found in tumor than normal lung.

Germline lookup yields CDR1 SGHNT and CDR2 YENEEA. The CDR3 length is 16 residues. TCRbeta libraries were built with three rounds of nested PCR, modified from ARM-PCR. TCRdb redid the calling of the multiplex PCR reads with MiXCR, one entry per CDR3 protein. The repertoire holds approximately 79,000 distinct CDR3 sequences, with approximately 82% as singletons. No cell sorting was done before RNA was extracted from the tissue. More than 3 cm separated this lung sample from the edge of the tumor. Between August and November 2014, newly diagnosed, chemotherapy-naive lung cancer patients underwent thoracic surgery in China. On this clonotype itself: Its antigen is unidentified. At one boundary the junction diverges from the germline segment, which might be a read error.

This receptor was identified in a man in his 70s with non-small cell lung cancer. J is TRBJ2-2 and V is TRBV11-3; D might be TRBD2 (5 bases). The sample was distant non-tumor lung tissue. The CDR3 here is CASSRLLVRNTGELFF. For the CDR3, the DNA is TGTGCCAGCAGCCGACTACTAGTGAGGAACACAGGGGAGCTGTTTTTT.